This T cell receptor beta chain was identified in a study of cytomegalovirus exposure and HLA in healthy donors. This table comes from immunoSEQ multiplex PCR, and its TCRdb copy is limited to in-frame clones, with some not included. The sample carries approximately 130,000 clones, approximately 90% recorded once. Trimming shortened V by 4 bases and J by 1 base, and 13 bases separated the two germline ends. The germline V gene has CDR1 SGHKS and CDR2 YYEKEE (reference sequence). The CDR3 is 15 amino acids. The sequence derives from a woman younger than 35 in good health and CMV-seronegative. The sequenced sample consisted of PBMCs. This chain uses TRBV5-5 with TRBJ2-3; tentatively, D is TRBD2 (6 bases). The CDR3 is CASSRDFRRTDTQYF. The CDR3 region has the DNA TGTGCCAGCAGCCGGGACTTTCGACGCACAGATACGCAGTATTTT.